The next 2 T cell receptor beta chains were all read from a single sample in a study of cytomegalovirus exposure and HLA in healthy donors (dated by TCRdb to 2015 to 2018). Preparation of the library involved the immunoSEQ multiplex PCR assay. The multiplex PCR relied on a mix of 60 forward primers for TCR Vbeta segments and 13 reverse primers for TCR Jbeta segments. Imported from immuneACCESS, the table was reduced by TCRdb to in-frame sequences with V and J called. These copies leave out some clones; in studies compared against another copy, an unresolved V gene accounts for under half, and the cause of the remainder is not known. For this sample the table gives approximately 74,000 clones, of which approximately 80% were detected only once. Clones ranked in the top ten supply under 3% of the sample. Sequencing used PBMCs. These receptors were obtained from a woman aged 25-40 years in good health and CMV-seronegative.

This sequence joins TRBV11-3 and TRBJ2-5; tentatively, D is TRBD2 (7 bases). V was cut by 1 base and J by 4 bases, with 13 bases left in between. There are 15 residues in the CDR3. Germline CDR1 reads SGHNT; CDR2 reads YENEEA. CDR3 nucleotides: TGTGCCAGCAGCTTAGGGGGGGGGCCCCCAGAGACCCAGTACTTC. Protein: CASSLGGGPPETQYF.

V is TRBV5-5 and J is TRBJ1-2; D may be TRBD1 (5 bases). Trimming cost V 1 base and J 0 bases, with 10 bases left between them. The CDR3 loop spans 15 amino acids. Germline loops: CDR1 SGHKS, CDR2 YYEKEE (reference sequence). The CDR3: CASSLLGGTNYGYTF. The CDR3 DNA is TGTGCCAGCAGCTTGTTGGGGGGGACTAACTATGGCTACACCTTC.